These 25 T cell receptor beta chains were all obtained from the same sample, sequenced in a study of cytomegalovirus exposure and HLA in healthy donors. PCR primers comprised 60 Vbeta and 13 Jbeta primers. Using immunoSEQ multiplex PCR, the repertoire was profiled, and TCRdb retains in-frame clones only, with some absent. The sample consists of some 110,000 clones, about four fifths of them appearing once. The sequenced sample was PBMCs. The origin of the receptors is a woman between 18 and 29 years old in good health and CMV-seronegative.

The chain combines TRBV7-8 with TRBJ2-7; D unresolved. V lost 1 base to trimming and J lost 3 bases, with 7 bases between them. This CDR3 has 13 amino acids. The germline gives CDR1 SGHVS, CDR2 FQNEAQ. This CDR3 is CASSLVRYYEQYF. As DNA, the CDR3 is TGTGCCAGCAGCTTAGTCCGGTACTACGAGCAGTACTTC. The full variable domain, with the rest looked up from reference TRBV7-8 and TRBJ2-7, is GAGVSQSPRYKVAKRGQDVALRCDPISGHVSLFWYQQALGQGPEFLTYFQNEAQLDKSGLPSDRFFAERPEGSVSTLKIQRTQQEDSAVYLCASSLVRYYEQYFGPGTRLTVT.

The chain links TRBV7-8 to TRBJ2-1; D possibly corresponds to TRBD2 (6 bases). Germline values: CDR1 SGHVS, CDR2 FQNEAQ. Trimming cost V 1 base and J 4 bases, with 14 bases left between them. The CDR3 spans 16 residues. The DNA of the CDR3 is TGTGCCAGCAGCTTAGTATCCCTAGCGCGGTACAATGAGCAGTTCTTC. It translates to CASSLVSLARYNEQFF.

The CDR3 loop reads CASSSRQGRTEAFF. In DNA form, the CDR3 reads TGTGCCAGCAGTTCCCGACAGGGTAGGACTGAAGCTTTCTTT. J is TRBJ1-1 and V is TRBV5-4, with TRBD1 matching 7 bases. The trim removed 5 bases at V and 5 bases at J, leaving 9 bases unmatched. The CDR3 sequence is 14 residues long. Germline lookup yields CDR1 SGHNT and CDR2 YYREEE (reference sequence).

This clone occurred a few times. The CDR3 protein is CASSVAAESGNTIYF. In DNA, the CDR3 is TGTGCCAGCAGCGTCGCGGCAGAATCTGGAAACACCATATATTTT. The V gene is TRBV9, the J gene TRBJ1-3; no definite D call. This CDR3 is built from 15 residues. The germline gives CDR1 SGDLS, CDR2 YYNGEE. V lost 2 bases, J lost 1 base, and 10 bases lay in between.

V is TRBV10-3 and J is TRBJ1-5; a possible D gene is TRBD1 (5 bases). Trimming took 3 bases from V and 4 from J, leaving 13 bases between them. This CDR3 region has 15 residues. CDR1 is ENHRY, CDR2 SYGVKD, per germline. Here the CDR3 reads CAISERGGTNQPQHF. The CDR3 DNA is TGTGCCATCAGTGAACGGGGGGGAACGAATCAGCCCCAGCATTTT.

J is TRBJ1-1 and V is TRBV6-1; D is uncertain. The CDR3 length is 13 residues. V dropped 2 bases and J dropped 3 bases, with 7 bases sitting between them. Germline CDR1 and CDR2: MNHNS and SASEGT. CDR3: CASSERVDTEAFF. DNA for the CDR3: TGTGCCAGCAGTGAACGGGTAGACACTGAAGCTTTCTTT.

The sample holds one count of this clone. The V and J genes are TRBV28 and TRBJ1-1, with D possibly being TRBD1 (5 bases). This CDR3 contains 13 residues. CDR1 is MDHEN and CDR2 is SYDVKM in the germline V gene. Between the trimmed V and J ends, which lost 10 bases and 1 base, there was a span of 13 bases. CDR3 nucleotide sequence: TGTGCCATTCGTCTGGGGGGGAACACTGAAGCTTTCTTT. Its protein is CAIRLGGNTEAFF. Full variable domain (remainder filled in from reference TRBV28 and TRBJ1-1): DVKVTQSSRYLVKRTGEKVFLECVQDMDHENMFWYRQDPGLGLRLIYFSYDVKMKEKGDIPEGYSVSREKKERFSLILESASTNQTSMYLCAIRLGGNTEAFFGQGTRLTVV.

The table lists this clone with a count of one. V and J are TRBV6-5 and TRBJ1-3, with D maybe TRBD1 (5 bases). Trimming pared 0 bases from V and 4 bases from J, leaving 10 bases between. The CDR3 has 15 residues. The V gene's germline CDR1 is MNHEY and CDR2 SVGAGI. This chain's CDR3 is CASSYSGGFGNTIYF. The CDR3 nucleotides are TGTGCCAGCAGTTACTCGGGGGGTTTCGGAAACACCATATATTTT.

The genes are TRBV9 and TRBJ1-6; 8 bases map to TRBD1. CDR3 size: 14 residues. J was trimmed by 7 bases and V by 4 bases; bases with no gene match: 4. Germline-derived CDR1 and CDR2 are SGDLS and YYNGEE. The CDR3 spells CASSLTGENSPLHF. DNA of the CDR3: TGTGCCAGCAGCTTGACAGGGGAAAATTCACCCCTCCACTTT.

This chain uses TRBV5-4 with TRBJ2-2; 8 bases are a match to TRBD1. This CDR3 spans 16 amino acids. V was clipped by 3 bases and J by 5 bases; unmatched bases: 9. Germline CDR1 reads SGHNT; CDR2 reads YYREEE (reference sequence). CDR3: CASSSVDRVVTGELFF. For the CDR3, the DNA is TGTGCCAGCAGCTCGGTGGACAGGGTGGTTACCGGGGAGCTGTTTTTT.

This chain joins TRBV4-2 and TRBJ2-7; D is undetermined. This CDR3 region has 16 residues. V gave up 1 base and J gave up 2 bases, with 15 bases separating them. Germline V CDR1 and CDR2: LGHNA, YNFKEQ. The CDR3 DNA reads as TGTGCCAGCAGCCAAGTTCCGGTGCAGGCGACCTACGAGCAGTACTTC. Protein sequence: CASSQVPVQATYEQYF.

This clone occurred a few times. The J gene is TRBJ2-2, the V gene TRBV29-1; D possibly corresponds to TRBD1 (6 bases). CDR3 length equals 14 residues. Germline V CDR1 and CDR2: SQVTM, ANQGSEA. Trimming cost V 7 bases and J 0 bases, with 12 bases left between them. CDR3 region: CSALQGPNTGELFF. The CDR3 DNA reads as TGCAGCGCCTTACAGGGCCCGAACACCGGGGAGCTGTTTTTT.

This clone was detected a few times. This sequence joins TRBV7-2 and TRBJ1-2; 7 positions agree with TRBD1. The CDR3 consists of 13 residues. Germline assignment: CDR1 SGHTA and CDR2 FQGNSA. Losses at the gene ends were 5 bases for V and 4 bases for J; bases not matched to a gene: 4. CDR3 bases: TGTGCCAGCAGCATACGACAGGGCTATGGCTACACCTTC. This translates into CASSIRQGYGYTF.

This clone appeared once. The chain employs TRBV10-3 and TRBJ1-5, with 8 nucleotides matching TRBD1. Germline loops: CDR1 ENHRY, CDR2 SYGVKD. Trimming cost V 5 bases and J 0 bases; bases outside gene matches: 3. The CDR3 runs 15 residues. CDR3 region: CAISRQGNSNQPQHF. DNA of the CDR3: TGTGCCATCAGTAGACAGGGGAATAGCAATCAGCCCCAGCATTTT.

As concerns this clone: The same CDR3 also results from other DNA sequences found in this sample. The rearrangement links TRBV28 to TRBJ1-1; 8 bases are shared with TRBD1. CDR1 MDHEN and CDR2 SYDVKM come from the germline V gene. Trimming removed 4 bases from V and 2 bases from J; junction bases left unmatched: 3. This CDR3 is built from 14 residues. CDR3 bases: TGTGCCAGCAGTTCACAGGGGGGAAACACTGAAGCTTTCTTT. Its translation: CASSSQGGNTEAFF.

This clone has a handful of counts. This chain uses TRBV19 with TRBJ2-1, with 7 bases matching TRBD2. CDR3 length: 15 amino acids. The V gene end was trimmed by 3 bases and the J gene end by 0 bases; junction bases not matched to a gene: 2. Germline-derived CDR1 and CDR2 are LNHDA and SQIVND (reference sequence). The CDR3 protein is CASSMGGSSYNEQFF. CDR3 coding DNA: TGTGCCAGTAGTATGGGAGGGAGCTCCTACAATGAGCAGTTCTTC.

The chain links TRBV5-1 to TRBJ1-1; a weak D match, TRBD1 (5 bases). The CDR3 is made up of 14 amino acids. Trimming cost V 2 bases and J 6 bases, with 14 bases left between them. Germline CDR1 SGHRS, CDR2 YFSETQ. The CDR3 reads CASSFSGIISEAFF. The CDR3, as DNA: TGCGCCAGCAGCTTTTCAGGGATAATATCTGAAGCTTTCTTT.

To note about this clone: The CDR3 ends on some other residue instead of the conserved phenylalanine or tryptophan, so this is likely a read error. The rearrangement uses TRBV19 and TRBJ1-4, with D perhaps TRBD1 (5 bases). The V end was cut by 8 bases, the J end by 0 bases, with 10 bases between. CDR1 is LNHDA, CDR2 SQIVND, per germline (reference sequence). The CDR3 loop spans 14 amino acids. The CDR3 sequence: CASGHSATNEKLFV. The CDR3, as DNA: TGTGCCAGTGGACACTCAGCAACTAATGAAAAACTGTTTGTT.

This clone came up once. The genes are TRBV28 and TRBJ1-1; 9 nucleotides align to TRBD1. The CDR3 is 15 residues long. CDR1 and CDR2 from the germline V gene are MDHEN and SYDVKM. V lost 6 bases and J lost 1; bases outside the gene matches: 6. CDR3 region: CASSSGQGRNTEAFF. The CDR3 DNA follows: TGTGCCAGCAGCTCGGGACAGGGTCGGAACACTGAAGCTTTCTTT.

The DNA for the CDR3 is TGTGCCAGCTCACCCGGGGACGGGACAGAGGCTTTCTTT. It specifies CASSPGDGTEAFF. This chain links TRBV18 with TRBJ1-1, with 7 bases identical to TRBD1. Germline V gene sequence: CDR1 KGHSH, CDR2 LQKENI. The V gene end was trimmed by 3 bases and the J gene end by 11 bases; junction bases not matched to a gene: 9. The CDR3 consists of 13 residues.

This clone was counted a single time. V is TRBV30 and J is TRBJ1-4; D is ambiguous. V shed 0 bases and J shed 17 bases, with 25 bases lying between them. There are 15 residues in the CDR3. Germline V CDR1 and CDR2: GTSNPN, SVGIG (reference sequence). CDR3 in DNA: TGTGCCTGGAGTGTACTAAAGGGAGGGCGCTCTGAATCATTTTTT. Its translation is CAWSVLKGGRSESFF.

This chain links TRBV9 with TRBJ1-4; 7 positions agree with TRBD1. CDR1 SGDLS and CDR2 YYNGEE come from the germline V gene. The CDR3 length is 13 residues. V was clipped by 7 bases and J by 5 bases; unmatched bases: 5. The CDR3 nucleotides read TGTGCCAGCCGGGGACAGTCGAATGAAAAACTGTTTTTT. It translates to CASRGQSNEKLFF.

The chain carries TRBV2 and TRBJ1-2, with 7 bases aligning to TRBD1. This CDR3 has 14 amino acids. V was clipped by 4 bases and J by 1 base; unmatched bases: 3. The germline V gene has CDR1 SNHLY and CDR2 FYNNEI. The CDR3 DNA follows: TGTGCCAGCAGTGGACGACAGGGTAACTATGGCTACACCTTC. Its protein is CASSGRQGNYGYTF.

The gene calls are TRBV6-1 and TRBJ1-1; 7 bases fit TRBD1. This CDR3 contains 14 residues. Germline V lookup: CDR1 MNHNS, CDR2 SASEGT. Trimming removed 7 bases from V and 0 bases from J; junction bases left unmatched: 5. CDR3 nucleotide sequence: TGTGCCAGCACCAGGACAGGCATGAACACTGAAGCTTTCTTT. Protein sequence: CASTRTGMNTEAFF.

The genes are TRBV5-1 and TRBJ2-5; 11 bases line up with TRBD2. From germline, CDR1 is SGHRS and CDR2 YFSETQ. The CDR3 is 16 amino acids. The V gene end was trimmed by 0 bases and the J gene end by 3 bases; junction bases not matched to a gene: 4. CDR3 nucleotides: TGCGCCAGCAGCTTGGGGGGGACTAGCGGCAAAGAGACCCAGTACTTC. Amino acid sequence: CASSLGGTSGKETQYF.